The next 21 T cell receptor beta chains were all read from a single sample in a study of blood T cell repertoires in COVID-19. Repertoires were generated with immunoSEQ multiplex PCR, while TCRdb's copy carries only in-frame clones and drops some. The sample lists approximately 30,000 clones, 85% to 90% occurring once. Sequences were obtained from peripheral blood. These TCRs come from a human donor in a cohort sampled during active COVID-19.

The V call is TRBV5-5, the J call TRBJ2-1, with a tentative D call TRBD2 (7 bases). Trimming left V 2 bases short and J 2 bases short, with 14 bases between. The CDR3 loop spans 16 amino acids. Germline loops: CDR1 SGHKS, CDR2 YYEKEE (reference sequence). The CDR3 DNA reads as TGTGCCAGCAGCTTTGGGGGGGGGCAGCCCTACAATGAGCAGTTCTTC. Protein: CASSFGGGQPYNEQFF.

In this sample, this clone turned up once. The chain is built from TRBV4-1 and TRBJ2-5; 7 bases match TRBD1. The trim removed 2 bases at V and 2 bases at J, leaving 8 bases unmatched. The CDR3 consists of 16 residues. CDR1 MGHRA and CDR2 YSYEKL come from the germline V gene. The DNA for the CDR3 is TGCGCCAGCAGCCAATCGTCGGACAGGAGACAAGAGACCCAGTACTTC. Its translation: CASSQSSDRRQETQYF.

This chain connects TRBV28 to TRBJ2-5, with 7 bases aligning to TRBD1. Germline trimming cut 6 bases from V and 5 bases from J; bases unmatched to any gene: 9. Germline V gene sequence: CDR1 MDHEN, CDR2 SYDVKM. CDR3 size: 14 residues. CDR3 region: CASRERGGGETQYF. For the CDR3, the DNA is TGTGCCAGCAGGGAGCGAGGGGGCGGGGAGACCCAGTACTTC.

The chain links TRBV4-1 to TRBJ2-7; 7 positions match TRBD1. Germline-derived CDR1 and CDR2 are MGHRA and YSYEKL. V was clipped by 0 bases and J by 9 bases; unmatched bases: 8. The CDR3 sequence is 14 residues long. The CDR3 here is CASSQDRGSLVQYF. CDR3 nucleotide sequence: TGCGCCAGCAGCCAAGACAGGGGGTCGTTGGTGCAGTACTTC.

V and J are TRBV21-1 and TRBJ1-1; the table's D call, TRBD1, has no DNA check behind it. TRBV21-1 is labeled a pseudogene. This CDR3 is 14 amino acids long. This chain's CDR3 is CASSLGRQPLEAFF. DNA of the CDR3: TGTGCCAGCAGCCTAGGGCGACAGCCCCTTGAAGCTTTCTTT.

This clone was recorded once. The CDR3 region has the DNA TGTGCCATCAGTAGGACTAGCGGGGGGACTACCGGGGAGCTGTTTTTT. Amino acids: CAISRTSGGTTGELFF. The gene calls are TRBV10-3 and TRBJ2-2; TRBD2 aligns across 14 bases. The CDR3 spans 16 residues. The V segment lost 5 bases and the J segment 5 bases; nucleotides outside the gene matches: 4. The germline CDR1 and CDR2 sequences are ENHRY and SYGVKD.

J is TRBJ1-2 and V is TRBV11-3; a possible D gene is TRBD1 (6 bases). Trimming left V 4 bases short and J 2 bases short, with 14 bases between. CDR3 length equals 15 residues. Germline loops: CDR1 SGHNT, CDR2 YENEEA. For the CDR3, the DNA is TGTGCCAGCAGCTGGGGGGGCGGAAAAAACTATGGCTACACCTTC. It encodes CASSWGGGKNYGYTF.

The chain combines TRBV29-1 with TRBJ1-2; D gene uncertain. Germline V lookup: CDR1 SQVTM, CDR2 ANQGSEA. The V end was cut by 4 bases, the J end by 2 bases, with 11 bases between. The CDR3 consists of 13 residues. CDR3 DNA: TGCAGCGTTGTGGCCCTTCCCAACTATGGCTACACCTTC. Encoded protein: CSVVALPNYGYTF.

The CDR3 DNA reads TGCGCCAGCAGCCACAGGGATACCGGGGAGCTGTTTTTT. It codes for CASSHRDTGELFF. The rearrangement joins TRBV4-1 to TRBJ2-2, with D perhaps matching TRBD1 (5 bases). The germline V gene encodes CDR1 MGHRA and CDR2 YSYEKL. V was pared by 3 bases and J by 5 bases, with 7 bases between. The CDR3 has 13 amino acids.

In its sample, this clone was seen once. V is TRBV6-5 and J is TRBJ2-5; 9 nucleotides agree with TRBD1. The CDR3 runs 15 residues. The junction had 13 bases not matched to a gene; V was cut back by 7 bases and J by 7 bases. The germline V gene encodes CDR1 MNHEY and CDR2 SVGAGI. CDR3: CASKPGQGQGGTQYF. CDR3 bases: TGTGCCAGCAAACCGGGACAGGGCCAGGGTGGGACCCAGTACTTC.

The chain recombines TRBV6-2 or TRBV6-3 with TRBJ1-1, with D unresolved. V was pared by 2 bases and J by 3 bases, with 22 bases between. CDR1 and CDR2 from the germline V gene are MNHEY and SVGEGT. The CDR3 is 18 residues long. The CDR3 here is CASSYAHQTPLGDTEAFF. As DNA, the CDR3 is TGTGCCAGCAGTTACGCACACCAGACTCCCCTCGGGGACACTGAAGCTTTCTTT.

Here the CDR3 reads CASSNNTPGTGNGQETQYF. Here the CDR3 DNA reads TGTGCCAGCAGCAACAATACTCCCGGGACAGGGAACGGGCAAGAGACCCAGTACTTC. The chain links TRBV7-2 to TRBJ2-5; 9 bases map to TRBD1. Germline CDR1 reads SGHTA; CDR2 reads FQGNSA. J lost 2 bases, V lost 5 bases, and 18 bases had no gene match. CDR3 size: 19 residues.

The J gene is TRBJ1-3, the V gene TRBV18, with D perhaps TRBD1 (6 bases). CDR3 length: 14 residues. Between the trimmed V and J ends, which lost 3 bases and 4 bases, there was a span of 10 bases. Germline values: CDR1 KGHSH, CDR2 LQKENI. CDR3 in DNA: TGTGCCAGCTCACCCCAGGGGACAGGAAACACCATATATTTT. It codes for CASSPQGTGNTIYF.

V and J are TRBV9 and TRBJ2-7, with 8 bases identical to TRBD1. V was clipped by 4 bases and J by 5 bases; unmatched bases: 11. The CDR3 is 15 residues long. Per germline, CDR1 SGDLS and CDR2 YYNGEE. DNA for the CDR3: TGTGCCAGCAGCCTAACGGACAGGGTTTTCCACGAGCAGTACTTC. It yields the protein CASSLTDRVFHEQYF.

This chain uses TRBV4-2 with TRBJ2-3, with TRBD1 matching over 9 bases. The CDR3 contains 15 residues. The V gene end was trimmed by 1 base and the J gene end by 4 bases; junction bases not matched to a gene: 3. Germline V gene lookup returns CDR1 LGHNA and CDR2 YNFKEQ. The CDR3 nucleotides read TGTGCCAGCAGCCAAGGGACAGGGGACGCAGATACGCAGTATTTT. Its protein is CASSQGTGDADTQYF.

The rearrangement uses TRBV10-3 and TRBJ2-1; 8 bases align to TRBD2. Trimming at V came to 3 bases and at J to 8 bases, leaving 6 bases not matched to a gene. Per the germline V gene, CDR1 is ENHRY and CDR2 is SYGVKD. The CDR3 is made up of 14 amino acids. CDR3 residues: CAISDQAGDYEQFF. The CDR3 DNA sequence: TGTGCCATCAGTGACCAAGCGGGGGATTATGAGCAGTTCTTC.

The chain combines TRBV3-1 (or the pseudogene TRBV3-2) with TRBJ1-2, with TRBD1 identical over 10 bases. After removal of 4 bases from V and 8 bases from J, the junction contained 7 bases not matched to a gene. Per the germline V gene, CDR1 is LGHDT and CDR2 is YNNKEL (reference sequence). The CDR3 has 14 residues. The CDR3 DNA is TGTGCCAGCAGCCCGGGACAGGGGAGGGGCGGCTACACCTTC. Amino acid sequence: CASSPGQGRGGYTF.

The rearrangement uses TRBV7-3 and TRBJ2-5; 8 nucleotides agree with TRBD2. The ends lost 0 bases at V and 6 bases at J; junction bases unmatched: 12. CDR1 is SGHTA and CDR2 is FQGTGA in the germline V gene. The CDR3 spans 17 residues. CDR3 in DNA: TGTGCCAGCAGCTTAACTCCCCCCGGCGGGGGGCGTCAGACCCAGTACTTC. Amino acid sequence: CASSLTPPGGGRQTQYF. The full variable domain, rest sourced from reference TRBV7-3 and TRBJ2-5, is GAGVSQTPSNKVTEKGKYVELRCDPISGHTALYWYRQSLGQGPEFLIYFQGTGAADDSGLPNDRFFAVRPEGSVSTLKIQRTERGDSAVYLCASSLTPPGGGRQTQYFGPGTRLLVL.

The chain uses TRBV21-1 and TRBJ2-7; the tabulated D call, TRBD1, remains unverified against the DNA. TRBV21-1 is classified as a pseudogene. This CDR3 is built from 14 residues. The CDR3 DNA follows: TGTGCCAGTAGGCGGGACAGGGAAAAAAACGAGCAGTACTTC. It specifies CASRRDREKNEQYF.

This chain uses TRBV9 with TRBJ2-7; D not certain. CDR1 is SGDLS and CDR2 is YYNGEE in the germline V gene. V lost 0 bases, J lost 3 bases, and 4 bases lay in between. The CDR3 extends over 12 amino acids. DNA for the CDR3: TGTGCCAGCAGCGTAGGAGACTACGAGCAGTACTTC. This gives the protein CASSVGDYEQYF. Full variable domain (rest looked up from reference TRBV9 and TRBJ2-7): DSGVTQTPKHLITATGQRVTLRCSPRSGDLSVYWYQQSLDQGLQFLIQYYNGEERAKGNILERFSAQQFPDLHSELNLSSLELGDSALYFCASSVGDYEQYFGPGTRLTVT.

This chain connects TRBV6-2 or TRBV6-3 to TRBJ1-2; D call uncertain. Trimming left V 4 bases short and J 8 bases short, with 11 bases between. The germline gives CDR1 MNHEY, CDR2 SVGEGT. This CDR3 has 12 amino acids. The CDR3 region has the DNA TGTGCCAGCAGTTTCGGAGGCGGAGGCTACACCTTC. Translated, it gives CASSFGGGGYTF.